One and the same sample provided the 26 T cell receptor beta chains below, sequenced in a study of T-cell reconstitution after alpha-beta-depleted transplantation in children. Unique molecular identifiers were incorporated during preparation of the TCRbeta library. From the PCR reads, TCRdb called clonotypes with MiXCR, one entry per CDR3 protein. The table lists 530,000 or so distinct CDR3 sequences, 27% of them singletons. The sample in question was PBMCs, obtained before TCRalphabeta/CD19-depleted stem cell transplant. Receptor source: a boy less than two years old with Wiskott-Aldrich syndrome, due to receive a stem cell transplant.

This clonotype was observed a handful of times. J is TRBJ1-1 and V is TRBV9, with D maybe TRBD1 (5 bases). V lost 0 bases and J 0 bases, leaving 9 bases between the germline ends. The CDR3 spans 15 residues. CDR1 is SGDLS and CDR2 is YYNGEE in the germline V gene. In DNA form, the CDR3 reads TGTGCCAGCAGCGTAGGCGGGGACTTGAACACTGAAGCTTTCTTT. Residues: CASSVGGDLNTEAFF.

J is TRBJ2-4 and V is TRBV6-1, with a tentative D call TRBD1 (6 bases). The CDR3 totals 14 residues. V was cut by 3 bases and J by 10 bases, with 16 bases left in between. CDR1 and CDR2 (germline): MNHNS, SASEGT. The CDR3 bases are TGTGCCAGCAGTGATGGGGGCCCCTGGGTAATTCAGTACTTC. It codes for CASSDGGPWVIQYF.

This sequence joins TRBV5-1 and TRBJ2-1; TRBD2 agrees at 8 bases. This CDR3 has 14 residues. The germline V gene encodes CDR1 SGHRS and CDR2 YFSETQ. V lost 5 bases to trimming and J lost 4 bases; unmatched junction nucleotides: 5. The DNA of the CDR3 is TGCGCCAGCAGGCAACTAGCGGCTTACAATGAGCAGTTCTTC. Translation gives CASRQLAAYNEQFF.

The rearrangement joins TRBV12-5 to TRBJ2-1; D is ambiguous. Germline CDR1 and CDR2: LGHNT and FRNRAP. The CDR3 loop spans 15 amino acids. V shed 7 bases and J shed 0 bases, with 13 bases lying between them. DNA for the CDR3: TGTGCTAGTGTAGGTAGCTATGACTCCTACAATGAGCAGTTCTTC. It is translated as CASVGSYDSYNEQFF.

V usage is TRBV7-2 and J usage is TRBJ1-2, with D possibly TRBD1 on 6 matching bases. This CDR3 spans 17 amino acids. Looked up from germline, CDR1 is SGHTA and CDR2 is FQGNSA. The germline V and J ends were trimmed by 5 bases and 4 bases, with 23 bases remaining between them. CDR3 protein: CASSPPTGGRGIYGYTF. For the CDR3, the DNA is TGTGCCAGCAGCCCGCCGACAGGAGGCAGGGGCATCTATGGCTACACCTTC.

The chain couples TRBV28 to TRBJ1-2; maybe TRBD1 (6 bases). Trimming took off 7 bases at V and 2 bases at J, with 17 bases between the two ends. CDR1 is MDHEN, CDR2 SYDVKM, per germline. CDR3 length: 15 residues. CDR3 nucleotides: TGTGCCAGCAACCGACCCGGGACATCGAACTATGGCTACACCTTC. Translated, it gives CASNRPGTSNYGYTF.

This clonotype turned up a few times. The chain is built from TRBV12-3 or TRBV12-4 and TRBJ2-7; D not resolved. The CDR3 length is 9 residues. V lost 11 bases, J lost 6 bases, and 8 bases lay in between. DNA of the CDR3: TGTGCCGTAGATGGCGAGCAGTACTTC. It encodes CAVDGEQYF.

J is TRBJ1-3 and V is TRBV12-3 or TRBV12-4; D is ambiguous. V was cut by 3 bases and J by 4 bases, with 13 bases left in between. The CDR3 totals 15 residues. In DNA, the CDR3 is TGTGCCAGCAGTTTTAGAACAATGAAAGGAAACACCATATATTTT. Encoded protein: CASSFRTMKGNTIYF.

About this clonotype itself: At one end the junction does not follow the germline gene, possibly because of a read error. The chain has TRBV12-3 or TRBV12-4 and TRBJ2-3, with D tentatively TRBD2 (6 bases). The CDR3 contains 15 residues. The CDR3 bases are TGTGCCAGCGGTTTAACCAGCGGGTTCACAGATACGCAGTATTTT. It translates to CASGLTSGFTDTQYF.

V usage is TRBV5-1 and J usage is TRBJ1-2, with D unresolved. The CDR3 runs 13 residues. The ends were cut back, 1 base at V and 1 base at J, with 5 bases in the middle. CDR1 and CDR2 (germline): SGHRS, YFSETQ. The CDR3 loop is CASSLQDNYGYTF. The CDR3 DNA reads as TGCGCCAGCAGCTTGCAAGATAACTATGGCTACACCTTC.

In its sample, this clonotype was seen a few times. DNA for the CDR3: TGTGCCAGCAGTTTATTTATCCCGGGACAGCGAACCTACGAGCAGTACTTC. Translated: CASSLFIPGQRTYEQYF. This chain links TRBV27 with TRBJ2-7, with 7 bases matching TRBD1. The CDR3 runs 17 residues. Germline trimming cut 1 base from V and 2 bases from J; bases unmatched to any gene: 11. Germline-derived CDR1 and CDR2 are MNHEY and SMNVEV (reference sequence).

The chain links TRBV20-1 to TRBJ2-7; 8 bases are a match to TRBD2. V shed 3 bases and J 3 bases; nucleotides not matched to a gene: 7. Germline assignment: CDR1 DFQATT and CDR2 SNEGSKA (reference sequence). CDR3 length: 14 amino acids. The CDR3 DNA reads as TGCAGTGCTAGTGGGGAGCGGGGGTTCTACGAGCAGTACTTC. Its translation: CSASGERGFYEQYF.

This chain connects TRBV5-1 to TRBJ2-2; no clear D. Trimming took off 0 bases at V and 5 bases at J, with 11 bases between the two ends. This CDR3 comprises 15 residues. Germline V CDR1 and CDR2: SGHRS, YFSETQ. CDR3 loop: CASSLASVGTGELFF. In DNA form, the CDR3 reads TGCGCCAGCAGCTTGGCCAGCGTCGGGACCGGGGAGCTGTTTTTT.

This clonotype was detected ten times or more. The DNA of the CDR3 is TGTGCCAGCAGCAGGCAGCAAGAGACCCAGTACTTC. As protein: CASSRQQETQYF. The chain uses TRBV3-1 and TRBJ2-5; D is undetermined. The V gene's germline CDR1 is LGHDT and CDR2 YNNKEL (reference sequence). This CDR3 is built from 12 residues. The V end lost 5 bases, the J end lost 2 bases, and 6 bases lay between the germline ends.

The sample holds a few counts of this clonotype. The chain joins TRBV2 to TRBJ2-7, with 8 bases lining up with TRBD2. Per the germline V gene, CDR1 is SNHLY and CDR2 is FYNNEI. V trimming: 6 bases; J trimming: 2 bases; junction bases outside the gene matches: 3. The CDR3 is made up of 13 amino acids. The CDR3 nucleotides are TGTGCCAGCAGGAGAGCGGGAGCCTACGAGCAGTACTTC. It codes for CASRRAGAYEQYF.

The chain carries TRBV7-2 and TRBJ2-5; tentatively, D is TRBD2 (6 bases). CDR3 length: 16 residues. Germline V CDR1 and CDR2: SGHTA, FQGNSA. V shed 0 bases and J shed 0 bases, with 11 bases lying between them. The CDR3 loop reads CASSLAGLSYQETQYF. Written as DNA, the CDR3 is TGTGCCAGCAGCTTAGCGGGACTCTCGTACCAAGAGACCCAGTACTTC.

The V gene is TRBV2, the J gene TRBJ2-7; D unclear. Trimming stripped 2 bases from V and 2 bases from J, with 1 base between. Germline-derived CDR1 and CDR2 are SNHLY and FYNNEI. The CDR3 sequence is 11 residues long. CDR3 DNA sequence: TGTGCCAGCAGTGAACCCTACGAGCAGTACTTC. Translation gives CASSEPYEQYF.

Only a few counts were recorded for this clonotype. This chain links TRBV9 with TRBJ2-7, with a possible D match to TRBD2 (5 bases). This CDR3 contains 14 residues. CDR1 SGDLS and CDR2 YYNGEE come from the germline V gene. Between the trimmed V and J ends, which lost 0 bases and 2 bases, there was a span of 9 bases. For the CDR3, the DNA is TGTGCCAGCAGCGTAGATTCCGGGACCTACGAGCAGTACTTC. Its translation is CASSVDSGTYEQYF.

This sequence joins TRBV12-3 or TRBV12-4 and TRBJ2-3, with D uncertain. V was cut by 8 bases and J by 3 bases, with 6 bases left in between. This CDR3 is 11 amino acids long. In nucleotides, the CDR3 is TGTGCCAGCGCTCAGACAGATACGCAGTATTTT. Its protein is CASAQTDTQYF.

The chain carries TRBV6-1 and TRBJ1-2; 8 nucleotides line up with TRBD1. CDR3 length: 17 residues. The trim removed 6 bases at V and 4 bases at J, leaving 16 bases unmatched. Germline V lookup: CDR1 MNHNS, CDR2 SASEGT. The CDR3 loop reads CASSEGQAGQIIYGYTF. The CDR3 DNA reads TGTGCCAGCAGCGAGGGACAGGCGGGCCAAATCATCTATGGCTACACCTTC.

This clonotype was found a few times. The CDR3 DNA sequence: TGCAGTGCCCACGCCGGGACTAGCGGGAGGCTCGATGAGCAGTTCTTC. It specifies CSAHAGTSGRLDEQFF. The gene calls are TRBV20-1 and TRBJ2-1; 15 bases align to TRBD2. The CDR3 extends over 16 amino acids. Germline lookup yields CDR1 DFQATT and CDR2 SNEGSKA (reference sequence). The J segment lost 8 bases and the V segment lost 6 bases, leaving 11 bases of the junction unmatched.

The CDR3 loop reads CSARDLGTEAFF. CDR3 DNA sequence: TGCAGCGCTAGAGACCTGGGCACTGAAGCTTTCTTT. The rearrangement joins TRBV29-1 to TRBJ1-1; D is unresolved. The ends were cut back, 7 bases at V and 4 bases at J, with 13 bases in the middle. CDR1 is SQVTM, CDR2 ANQGSEA, per germline. The CDR3 extends over 12 amino acids. Based on the CDR3 plus reference TRBV29-1 and TRBJ1-1, the full variable domain is SAVISQKPSRDICQRGTSLTIQCQVDSQVTMMFWYRQQPGQSLTLIATANQGSEATYESGFVIDKFPISRPNLTFSTLTVSNMSPEDSSIYLCSARDLGTEAFFGQGTRLTVV.

The rearrangement uses TRBV3-1 and TRBJ2-7; 7 bases line up with TRBD2. The CDR3 has 13 residues. From germline, CDR1 is LGHDT and CDR2 YNNKEL (reference sequence). Trimming took 4 bases from V and 4 from J; bases not matched to a gene: 4. The CDR3 coding sequence is TGTGCCAGCAGCCCGCTCGGGAGGTACGAGCAGTACTTC. Its translation is CASSPLGRYEQYF.

Regarding this clonotype: Mismatch with germline at one junction end may stem from a read error. This sequence joins TRBV29-1 and TRBJ2-1; D gene unclear. Germline-derived CDR1 and CDR2 are SQVTM and ANQGSEA. The CDR3 has 11 residues. The CDR3 region is CSVEGYTEQFF. DNA of the CDR3: TGCAGCGTTGAGGGGTACACTGAGCAGTTCTTC.

This clonotype was seen only once. The V and J genes are TRBV6-1 and TRBJ2-7; no reliable D call. V gave up 1 base and J gave up 0 bases, with 10 bases separating them. The CDR3 sequence is 15 residues long. Germline loops: CDR1 MNHNS, CDR2 SASEGT. The CDR3 spells CASSEVAVSSYEQYF. DNA for the CDR3: TGTGCCAGCAGTGAAGTAGCAGTAAGCTCCTACGAGCAGTACTTC.

About this clonotype: Germline and junction disagree at one end, which may indicate a read error. The chain has TRBV5-1 and TRBJ1-5, with a possible D match to TRBD1 (5 bases). Looked up from germline, CDR1 is SGHRS and CDR2 is YFSETQ. The CDR3 extends over 15 amino acids. As DNA, the CDR3 is TGTGCCAGCAGTTTAGGCGGGACGGAGAATCAGCCCCAGCATTTT. The encoded protein is CASSLGGTENQPQHF.